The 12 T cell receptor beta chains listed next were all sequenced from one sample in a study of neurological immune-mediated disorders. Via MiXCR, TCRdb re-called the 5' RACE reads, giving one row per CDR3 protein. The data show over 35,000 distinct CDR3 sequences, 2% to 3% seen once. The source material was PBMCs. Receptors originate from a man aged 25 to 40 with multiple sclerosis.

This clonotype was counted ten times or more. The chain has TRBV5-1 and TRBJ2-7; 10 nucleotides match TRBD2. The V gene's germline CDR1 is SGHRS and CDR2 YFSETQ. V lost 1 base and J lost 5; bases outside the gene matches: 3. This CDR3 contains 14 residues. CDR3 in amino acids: CASSLSGGADEQYF. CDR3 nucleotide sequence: TGCGCCAGCAGCTTGAGCGGGGGGGCCGACGAGCAGTACTTC.

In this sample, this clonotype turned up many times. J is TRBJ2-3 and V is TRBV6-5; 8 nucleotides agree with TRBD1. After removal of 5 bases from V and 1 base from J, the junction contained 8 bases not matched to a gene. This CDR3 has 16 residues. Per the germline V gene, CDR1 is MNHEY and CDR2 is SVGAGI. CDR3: CASSTAGGWGTDTQYF. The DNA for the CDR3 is TGTGCCAGCAGTACCGCAGGGGGCTGGGGCACAGATACGCAGTATTTT.

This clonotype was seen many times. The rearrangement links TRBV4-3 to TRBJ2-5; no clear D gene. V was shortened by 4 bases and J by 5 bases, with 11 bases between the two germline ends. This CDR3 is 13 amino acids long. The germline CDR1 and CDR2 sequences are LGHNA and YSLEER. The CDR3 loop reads CASSPSEGETQYF. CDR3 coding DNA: TGCGCCAGCAGCCCTTCTGAAGGGGAGACCCAGTACTTC.

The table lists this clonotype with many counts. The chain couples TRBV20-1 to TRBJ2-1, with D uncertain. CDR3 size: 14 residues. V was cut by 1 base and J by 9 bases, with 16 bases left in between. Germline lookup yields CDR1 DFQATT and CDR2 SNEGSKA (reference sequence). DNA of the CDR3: TGCAGTGCTAGAGCCCGCGGAGAGAGTAGTGAGCAGTTCTTC. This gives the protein CSARARGESSEQFF.

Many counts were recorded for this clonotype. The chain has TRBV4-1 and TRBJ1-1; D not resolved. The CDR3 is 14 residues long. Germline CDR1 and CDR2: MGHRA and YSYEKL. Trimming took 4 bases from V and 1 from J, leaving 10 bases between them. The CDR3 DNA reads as TGCGCCAGCAGCCTTACAGAGAAGAACACTGAAGCTTTCTTT. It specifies CASSLTEKNTEAFF.

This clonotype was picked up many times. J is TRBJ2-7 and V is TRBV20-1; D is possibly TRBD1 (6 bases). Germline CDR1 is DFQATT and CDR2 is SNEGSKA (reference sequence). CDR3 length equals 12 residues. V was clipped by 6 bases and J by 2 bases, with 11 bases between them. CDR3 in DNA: TGCAGTGCCAAACAGGGCCCCTACGAGCAGTACTTC. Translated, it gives CSAKQGPYEQYF.

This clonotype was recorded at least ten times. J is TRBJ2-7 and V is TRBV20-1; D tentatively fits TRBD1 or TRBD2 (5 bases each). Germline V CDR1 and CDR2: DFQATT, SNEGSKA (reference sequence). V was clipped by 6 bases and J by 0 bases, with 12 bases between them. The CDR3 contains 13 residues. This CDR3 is CSAGAEPSYEQYF. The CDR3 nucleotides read TGCAGTGCCGGGGCAGAGCCCTCCTACGAGCAGTACTTC.

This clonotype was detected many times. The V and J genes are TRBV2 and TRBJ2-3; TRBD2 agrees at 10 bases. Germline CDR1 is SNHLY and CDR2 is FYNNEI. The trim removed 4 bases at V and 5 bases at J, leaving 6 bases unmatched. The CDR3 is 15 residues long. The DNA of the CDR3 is TGTGCCAGCAGTGGACCGGGACTAGCGATAGATACGCAGTATTTT. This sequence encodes CASSGPGLAIDTQYF.

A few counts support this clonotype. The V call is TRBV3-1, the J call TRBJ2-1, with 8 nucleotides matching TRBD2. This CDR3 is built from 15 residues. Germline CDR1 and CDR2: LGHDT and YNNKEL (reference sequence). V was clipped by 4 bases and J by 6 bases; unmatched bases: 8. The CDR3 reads CASSLVPGGPNEQFF. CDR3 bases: TGTGCCAGCAGCCTAGTCCCGGGGGGGCCCAATGAGCAGTTCTTC.

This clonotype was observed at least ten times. CDR3 sequence reads: CASSLGAEQYF. The CDR3 region has the DNA TGTGCCAGCAGCCTCGGGGCCGAGCAGTACTTC. V and J are TRBV12-3 or TRBV12-4 and TRBJ2-7; D might be TRBD1 or TRBD2, each matching 5 bases. The V gene lost 6 bases and the J gene lost 6 bases, with 9 bases spanning the gap. This CDR3 is built from 11 residues.

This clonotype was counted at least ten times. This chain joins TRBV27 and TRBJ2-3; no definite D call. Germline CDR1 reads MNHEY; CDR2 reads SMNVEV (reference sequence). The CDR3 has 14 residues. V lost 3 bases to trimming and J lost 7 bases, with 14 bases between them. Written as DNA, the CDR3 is TGTGCCAGCAGTTTCGAGTCAGCCCTACATACGCAGTATTTT. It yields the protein CASSFESALHTQYF.

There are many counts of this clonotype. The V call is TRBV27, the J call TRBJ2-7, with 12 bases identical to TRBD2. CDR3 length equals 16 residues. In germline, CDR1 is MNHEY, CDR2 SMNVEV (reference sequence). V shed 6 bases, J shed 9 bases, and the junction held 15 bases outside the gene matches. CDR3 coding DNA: TGTGCCAGCAGGAGCGGACTAGCGGGGATACTAGGGTTGCAGTACTTC. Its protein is CASRSGLAGILGLQYF.